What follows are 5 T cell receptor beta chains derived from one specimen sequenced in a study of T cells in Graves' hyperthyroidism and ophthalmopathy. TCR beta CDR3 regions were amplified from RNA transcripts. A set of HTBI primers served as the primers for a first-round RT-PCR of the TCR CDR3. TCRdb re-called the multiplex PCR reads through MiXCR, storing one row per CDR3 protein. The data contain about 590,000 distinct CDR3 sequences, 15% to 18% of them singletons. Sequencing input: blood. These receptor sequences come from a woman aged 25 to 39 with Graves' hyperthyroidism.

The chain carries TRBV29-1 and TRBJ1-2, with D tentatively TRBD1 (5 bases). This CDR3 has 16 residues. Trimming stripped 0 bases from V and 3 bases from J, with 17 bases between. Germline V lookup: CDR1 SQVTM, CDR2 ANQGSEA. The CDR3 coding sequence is TGCAGCGTTGAAGAAATTGGGGCAGGGCGGTACTATGGCTACACCTTC. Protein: CSVEEIGAGRYYGYTF.

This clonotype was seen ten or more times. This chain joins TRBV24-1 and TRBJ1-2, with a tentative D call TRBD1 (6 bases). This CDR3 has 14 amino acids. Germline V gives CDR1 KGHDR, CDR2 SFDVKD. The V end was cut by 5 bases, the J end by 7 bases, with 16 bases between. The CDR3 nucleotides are TGTGCCACCAGTGGTGAGGACAGAAGTTTTGGCTACACCTTC. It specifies CATSGEDRSFGYTF.

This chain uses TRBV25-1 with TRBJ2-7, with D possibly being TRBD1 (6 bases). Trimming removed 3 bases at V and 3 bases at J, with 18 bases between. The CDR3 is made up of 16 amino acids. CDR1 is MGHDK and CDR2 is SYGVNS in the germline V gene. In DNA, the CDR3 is TGTGCCAGCAGTGAGCGCTCGGGACACTTTTACTACGAGCAGTACTTC. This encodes CASSERSGHFYYEQYF.

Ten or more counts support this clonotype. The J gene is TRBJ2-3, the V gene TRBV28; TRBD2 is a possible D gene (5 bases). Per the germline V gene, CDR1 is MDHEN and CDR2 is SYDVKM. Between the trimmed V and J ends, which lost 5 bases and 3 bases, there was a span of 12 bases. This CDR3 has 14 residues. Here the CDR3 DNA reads TGTGCCAGCAGTGTAGCACGAGGGACAGATACGCAGTATTTT. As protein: CASSVARGTDTQYF.

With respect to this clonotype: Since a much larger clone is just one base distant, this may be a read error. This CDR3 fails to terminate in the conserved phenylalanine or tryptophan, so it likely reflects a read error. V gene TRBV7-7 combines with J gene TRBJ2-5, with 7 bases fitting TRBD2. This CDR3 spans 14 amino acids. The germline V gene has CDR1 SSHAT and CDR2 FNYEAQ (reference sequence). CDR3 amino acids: CASSQGLVGETQYL. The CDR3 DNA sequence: TGTGCTAGCAGCCAAGGACTAGTGGGGGAGACCCAGTACCTC.